What follows are 14 T cell receptor beta chains derived from one specimen sequenced in a study of cytomegalovirus exposure and HLA in healthy donors. Measured with immunoSEQ multiplex PCR; TCRdb has only the in-frame clones, and not every one. Of a few hundred thousand clones listed, around 86% are singletons. The sequenced material came from PBMCs. The receptors were sampled from a woman younger than 35 in good health and CMV-seronegative.

This clone appeared once. This sequence joins TRBV27 and TRBJ2-1, with D uncertain. The V end lost 2 bases, the J end lost 0 bases, and 11 bases lay between the germline ends. Germline V lookup: CDR1 MNHEY, CDR2 SMNVEV (reference sequence). This CDR3 has 16 amino acids. Written as DNA, the CDR3 is TGTGCCAGCAGTTTAGTTTCGAGTGGCTCCTACAATGAGCAGTTCTTC. Its protein product is CASSLVSSGSYNEQFF.

The gene calls are TRBV6-5 and TRBJ2-6; possibly TRBD1 for D (6 bases). The CDR3 has 15 residues. Germline V CDR1 and CDR2: MNHEY, SVGAGI. Trimming pared 6 bases from V and 0 bases from J, leaving 9 bases between. CDR3 bases: TGTGCCAGCAGACGGACAGCCTCTGGGGCCAACGTCCTGACTTTC. Translating it yields CASRRTASGANVLTF.

The chain couples TRBV5-1 to TRBJ2-1, with D possibly being TRBD2 (6 bases). The CDR3 covers 15 residues. Germline V gene data show CDR1 as SGHRS and CDR2 as YFSETQ. Trimming took 0 bases from V and 0 from J, leaving 7 bases between them. CDR3 in amino acids: CASSLVGSSYNEQFF. The CDR3 DNA is TGCGCCAGCAGCTTGGTCGGGAGCTCCTACAATGAGCAGTTCTTC.

The chain carries TRBV7-3 and TRBJ1-3; 9 bases line up with TRBD1. The CDR3 has 15 amino acids. From germline, CDR1 is SGHTA and CDR2 FQGTGA. J was trimmed by 4 bases and V by 4 bases; bases with no gene match: 5. The CDR3 sequence: CASSYSGTGGNTIYF. In DNA, the CDR3 is TGTGCCAGCAGCTATTCCGGGACAGGGGGAAACACCATATATTTT.

V usage is TRBV4-1 and J usage is TRBJ1-3, with 7 positions matching TRBD1. Trimming removed 2 bases from V and 0 bases from J; junction bases left unmatched: 4. This CDR3 spans 16 amino acids. CDR1 is MGHRA and CDR2 is YSYEKL in the germline V gene. The CDR3 nucleotides are TGCGCCAGCAGCCAACCTGGACAGGACTCTGGAAACACCATATATTTT. As protein: CASSQPGQDSGNTIYF.

CDR3: CASSLREFDEQFF. The CDR3 bases are TGTGCCAGCAGTTTACGGGAGTTCGATGAGCAGTTCTTC. The chain links TRBV27 to TRBJ2-1; TRBD2 is a possible D gene (6 bases). CDR1 MNHEY and CDR2 SMNVEV come from the germline V gene (reference sequence). This CDR3 is 13 amino acids long. Trimming removed 2 bases at V and 8 bases at J, with 10 bases between.

J is TRBJ2-3 and V is TRBV15, with TRBD1 matching 8 bases. V trimming: 9 bases; J trimming: 4 bases; junction bases outside the gene matches: 6. CDR3 size: 13 residues. The germline gives CDR1 LNHNV, CDR2 YYDKDF (reference sequence). DNA for the CDR3: TGTGCCACTCCGGGACAGGTCCCAGATACGCAGTATTTT. It encodes CATPGQVPDTQYF.

This chain links TRBV5-1 with TRBJ2-7; a weak D match, TRBD2 (5 bases). Trimming shortened V by 4 bases and J by 0 bases, and 17 bases separated the two germline ends. Germline assignment: CDR1 SGHRS and CDR2 YFSETQ. The CDR3 consists of 16 residues. This CDR3 is CASSGEGVDYSYEQYF. The CDR3 DNA reads as TGCGCCAGCAGCGGGGAAGGCGTAGACTACTCCTACGAGCAGTACTTC.

This chain uses TRBV6-5 with TRBJ1-4, with 7 bases that match TRBD1. This CDR3 contains 15 residues. Per germline, CDR1 MNHEY and CDR2 SVGAGI. J was trimmed by 7 bases and V by 5 bases; bases with no gene match: 10. This CDR3 is CASSPIQGWGEKLFF. For the CDR3, the DNA is TGTGCCAGCAGTCCAATACAGGGGTGGGGTGAAAAACTGTTTTTT.

The rearrangement uses TRBV27 and TRBJ2-7, with 9 bases aligning to TRBD2. CDR3 length: 15 residues. Per the germline V gene, CDR1 is MNHEY and CDR2 is SMNVEV (reference sequence). J gave up 4 bases and V 1 base, and 5 bases lay outside the gene matches. As DNA, the CDR3 is TGTGCCAGCAGTTTATACCGTAGCGGGAGTTACGAGCAGTACTTC. Translation: CASSLYRSGSYEQYF.

V gene TRBV5-1 combines with J gene TRBJ2-1, with unresolved D. This CDR3 comprises 14 residues. Trimming left V 1 base short and J 5 bases short, with 10 bases between. CDR1 is SGHRS and CDR2 is YFSETQ in the germline V gene. CDR3 sequence reads: CASSLKALNNEQFF. The DNA for the CDR3 is TGCGCCAGCAGCTTGAAAGCACTTAACAATGAGCAGTTCTTC.

The chain's CDR3 is CASSLLGGAVQPQHF. CDR3 sequence (DNA): TGTGCCAGCAGTTTACTGGGGGGGGCCGTGCAGCCCCAGCATTTT. The J gene is TRBJ1-5, the V gene TRBV28, with D perhaps matching TRBD1 (6 bases). The germline gives CDR1 MDHEN, CDR2 SYDVKM. The CDR3 runs 15 residues. V gave up 2 bases and J gave up 7 bases, with 15 bases separating them.

The CDR3 loop reads CASSFGMGAAEAFF. The CDR3 nucleotides are TGTGCCAGCAGCTTCGGGATGGGGGCGGCTGAAGCTTTCTTT. The chain carries TRBV6-5 and TRBJ1-1; D is perhaps TRBD1 (6 bases). The CDR3 has 14 amino acids. The V gene's germline CDR1 is MNHEY and CDR2 SVGAGI. The V and J ends lost 6 bases and 6 bases respectively, with 17 bases between them.

The chain is built from TRBV6-1 and TRBJ2-5, with 11 bases that match TRBD2. Per germline, CDR1 MNHNS and CDR2 SASEGT. This CDR3 is 15 amino acids long. With 8 bases clipped from V and 4 bases from J, the junction kept 9 bases outside the gene matches. In DNA, the CDR3 is TGTGCCAGCGCTAAGGGACTAGCGGAAGTAGAGACCCAGTACTTC. The encoded protein is CASAKGLAEVETQYF.